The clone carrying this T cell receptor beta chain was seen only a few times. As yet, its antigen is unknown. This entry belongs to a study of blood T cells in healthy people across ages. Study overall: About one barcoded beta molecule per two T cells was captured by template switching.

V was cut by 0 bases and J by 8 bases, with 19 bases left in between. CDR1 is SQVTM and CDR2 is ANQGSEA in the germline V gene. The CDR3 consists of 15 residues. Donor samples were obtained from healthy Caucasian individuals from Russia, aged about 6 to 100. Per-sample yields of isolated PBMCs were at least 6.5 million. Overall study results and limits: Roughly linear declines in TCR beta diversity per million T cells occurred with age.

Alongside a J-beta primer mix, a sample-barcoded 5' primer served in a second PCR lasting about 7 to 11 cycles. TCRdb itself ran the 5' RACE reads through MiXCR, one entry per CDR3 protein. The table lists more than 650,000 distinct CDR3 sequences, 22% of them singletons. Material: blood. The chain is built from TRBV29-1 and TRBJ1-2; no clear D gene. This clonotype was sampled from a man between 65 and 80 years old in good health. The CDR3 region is CSVEDLLERVRGYTF. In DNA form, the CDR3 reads TGCAGCGTTGAAGATCTATTGGAAAGGGTGAGAGGCTACACCTTC.